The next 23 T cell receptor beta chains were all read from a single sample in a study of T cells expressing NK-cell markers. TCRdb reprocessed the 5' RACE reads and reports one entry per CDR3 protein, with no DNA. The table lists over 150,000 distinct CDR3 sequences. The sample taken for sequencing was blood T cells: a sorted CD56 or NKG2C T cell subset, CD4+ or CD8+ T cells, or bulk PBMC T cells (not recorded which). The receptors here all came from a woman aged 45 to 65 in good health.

CDR3 sequence reads: CASRPNRLEAFF. The chain links TRBV2 to TRBJ1-1; no DNA is available, so the TRBD1 call from TCRdb remains unchecked. Germline CDR1 is SNHLY and CDR2 is FYNNEI. The CDR3 extends over 12 amino acids.

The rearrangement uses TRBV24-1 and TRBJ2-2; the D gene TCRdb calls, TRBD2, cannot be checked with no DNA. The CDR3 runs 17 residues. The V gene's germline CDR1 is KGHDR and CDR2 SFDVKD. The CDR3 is CATSDLGTSGRTGELFF.

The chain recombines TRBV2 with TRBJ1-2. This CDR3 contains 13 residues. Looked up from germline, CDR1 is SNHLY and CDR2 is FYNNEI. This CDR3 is CASNTLLDYGYTF.

CDR3 amino acids: CASSLPEETQYF. The V gene is TRBV12-3 or TRBV12-4, the J gene TRBJ2-5. The CDR3 consists of 12 residues.

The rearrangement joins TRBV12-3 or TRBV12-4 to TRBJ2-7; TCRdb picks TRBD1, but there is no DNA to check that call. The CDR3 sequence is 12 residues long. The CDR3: CASRDRGLEQYF.

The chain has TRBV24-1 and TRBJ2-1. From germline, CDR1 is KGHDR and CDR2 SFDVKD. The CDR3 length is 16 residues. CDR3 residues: CATSDFKETADHEQFF.

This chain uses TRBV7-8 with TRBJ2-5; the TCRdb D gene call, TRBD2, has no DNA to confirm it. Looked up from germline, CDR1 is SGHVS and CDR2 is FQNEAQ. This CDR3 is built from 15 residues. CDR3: CASTPLAELQETQYF.

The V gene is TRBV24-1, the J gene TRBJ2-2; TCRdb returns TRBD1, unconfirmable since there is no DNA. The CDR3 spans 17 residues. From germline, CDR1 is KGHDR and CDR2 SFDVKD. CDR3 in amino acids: CATSDWETGGNTGELFF.

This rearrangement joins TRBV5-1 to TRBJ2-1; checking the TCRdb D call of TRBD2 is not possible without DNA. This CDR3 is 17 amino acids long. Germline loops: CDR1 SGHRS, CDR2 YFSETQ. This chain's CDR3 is CASSSTSGRAGVDEQFF.

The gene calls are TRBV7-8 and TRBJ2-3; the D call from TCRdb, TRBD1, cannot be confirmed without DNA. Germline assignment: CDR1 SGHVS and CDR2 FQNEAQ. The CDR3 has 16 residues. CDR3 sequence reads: CASSSPWDRVRDTQYF.

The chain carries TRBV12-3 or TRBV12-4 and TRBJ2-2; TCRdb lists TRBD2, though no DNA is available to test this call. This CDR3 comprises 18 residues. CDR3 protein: CASSLDPPDRWNTGELFF.

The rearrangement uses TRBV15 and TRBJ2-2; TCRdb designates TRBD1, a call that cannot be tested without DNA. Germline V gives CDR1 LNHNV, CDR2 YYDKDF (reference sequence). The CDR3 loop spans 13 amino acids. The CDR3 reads CATSSREAGELFF.

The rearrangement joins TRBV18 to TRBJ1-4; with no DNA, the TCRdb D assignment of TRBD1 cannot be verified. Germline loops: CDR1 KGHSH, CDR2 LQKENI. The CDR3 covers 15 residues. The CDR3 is CASSDWTVTNEKLFF.

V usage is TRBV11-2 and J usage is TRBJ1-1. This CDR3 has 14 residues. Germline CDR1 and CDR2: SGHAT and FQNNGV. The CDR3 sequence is CASSPEGLNTEAFF. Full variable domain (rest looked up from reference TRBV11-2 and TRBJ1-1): EAGVAQSPRYKIIEKRQSVAFWCNPISGHATLYWYQQILGQGPKLLIQFQNNGVVDDSQLPKDRFSAERLKGVDSTLKIQPAKLEDSAVYLCASSPEGLNTEAFFGQGTRLTVV.

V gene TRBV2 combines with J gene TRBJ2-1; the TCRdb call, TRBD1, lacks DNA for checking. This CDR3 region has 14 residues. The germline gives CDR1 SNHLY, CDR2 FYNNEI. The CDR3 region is CASNPHGGYNEQFF. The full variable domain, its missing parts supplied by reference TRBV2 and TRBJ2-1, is EPEVTQTPSHQVTQMGQEVILRCVPISNHLYFYWYRQILGQKVEFLVSFYNNEISEKSEIFDDQFSVERPDGSNFTLKIRSTKLEDSAMYFCASNPHGGYNEQFFGPGTRLTVL.

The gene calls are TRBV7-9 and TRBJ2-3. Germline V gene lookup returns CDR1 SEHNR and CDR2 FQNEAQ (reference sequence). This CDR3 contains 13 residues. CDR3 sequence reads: CASSLAVTDTQYF.

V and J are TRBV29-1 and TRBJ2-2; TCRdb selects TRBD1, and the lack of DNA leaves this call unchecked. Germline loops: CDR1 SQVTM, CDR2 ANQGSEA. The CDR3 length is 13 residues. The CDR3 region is CSVEGVGTGELFF.

This CDR3 is CASSVDPLSGGGPRETQYF. The V gene is TRBV9, the J gene TRBJ2-5; the D call from TCRdb, TRBD2, cannot be confirmed without DNA. Per germline, CDR1 SGDLS and CDR2 YYNGEE. This CDR3 contains 19 residues.

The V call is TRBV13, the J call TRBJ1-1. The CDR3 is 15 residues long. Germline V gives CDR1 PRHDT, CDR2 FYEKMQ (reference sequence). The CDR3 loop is CASSFRKWVGTEAFF.

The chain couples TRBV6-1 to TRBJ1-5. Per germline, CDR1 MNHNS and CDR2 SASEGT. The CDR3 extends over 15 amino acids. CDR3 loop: CASSGYVGGNQPQHF.

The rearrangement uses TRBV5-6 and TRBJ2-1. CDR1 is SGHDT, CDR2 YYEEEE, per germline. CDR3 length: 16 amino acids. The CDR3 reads CASSLAGIQAYNEQFF. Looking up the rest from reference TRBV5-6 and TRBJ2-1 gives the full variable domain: DAGVTQSPTHLIKTRGQQVTLRCSPKSGHDTVSWYQQALGQGPQFIFQYYEEEERQRGNFPDRFSGHQFPNYSSELNVNALLLGDSALYLCASSLAGIQAYNEQFFGPGTRLTVL.

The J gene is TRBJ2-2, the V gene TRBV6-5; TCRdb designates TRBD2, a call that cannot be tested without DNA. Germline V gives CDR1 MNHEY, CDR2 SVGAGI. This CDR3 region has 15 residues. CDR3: CASSNSGIPPGELFF.

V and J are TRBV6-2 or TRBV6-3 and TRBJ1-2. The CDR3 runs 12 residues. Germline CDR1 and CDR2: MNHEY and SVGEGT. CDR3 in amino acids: CASSDPDGGYTF.